The following is a T cell receptor (beta chain) sequence with its context. The sample comes from a study of blood T cell repertoires in COVID-19. Trimming removed 5 bases from V and 11 bases from J; junction bases left unmatched: 8. This CDR3 comprises 12 residues. In germline, CDR1 is SEHNR, CDR2 FQNEAQ (reference sequence). The assay was immunoSEQ multiplex PCR, and TCRdb's table has in-frame clones only and misses some. Of a few hundred thousand clones listed, roughly 80% are singletons. The chain employs TRBV7-9 and TRBJ1-1; 7 bases line up with TRBD1. The TCR sequence derives from a woman between 18 and 29 years old with acute or convalescent COVID-19. Sequencing input: peripheral blood. CDR3 nucleotide sequence: TGTGCCAGCAGCCGGGACAGCGTTTTTGCTTTCTTT. Translated, it gives CASSRDSVFAFF.